This T cell receptor beta chain was identified during a study of early T cells in non-severe SARS-CoV-2 infection. Study summary: Unpaired chains resulted from sequencing bulk RNA of unsorted whole blood. General study results and limits: A preference for anti-spike CD8 responses marked VDJdb matching, which missed private and CD4 specificities.

About this clonotype itself: Its antigen is undetermined.

In the library, individual cDNA molecules carried attached unique molecular identifiers. TCRdb processed the 5' RACE reads anew with MiXCR; each CDR3 protein has one entry. The sample records tens of thousands of distinct CDR3 sequences, 5% to 6.5% being singletons. V was pared by 5 bases and J by 5 bases, with 8 bases of the junction left unmatched. Germline CDR1 reads SGHTA; CDR2 reads FQGNSA. The CDR3 loop spans 14 amino acids. The J gene is TRBJ2-5, the V gene TRBV7-2; 7 bases are shared with TRBD2. The sample taken for sequencing was whole blood. This clonotype was obtained from an adult who was a healthcare worker with PCR-confirmed SARS-CoV-2 infection or an uninfected control (not recorded which). The CDR3 reads CASSAGLGKETQYF. Here the CDR3 DNA reads TGTGCCAGCAGCGCAGGACTAGGAAAGGAGACCCAGTACTTC.